This T cell receptor (beta chain) was profiled in a study of vaccination and CD4 T cells after COVID-19 (dated by TCRdb to the early 2020s). The study in broad terms: Six males and four females were included in the convalescent cohort, with two Hispanic individuals, seven Caucasians, two Asians and one multiracial person represented. Post-COVID blood samples were collected from convalescent patients a median of around 100 days after diagnosis, with a range of roughly 35 to 170 days. In roughly eleven COVID-19 convalescent patients and several infection-naive healthy vaccine recipients, the spike-specific CD4+ TCR repertoire before mRNA vaccination was compared with the repertoire after mRNA vaccination. At the TCR clonotype level, an earlier paper using these donors assessed memory CD4+ T cell crossreactivity between SARS-CoV-2 and common cold coronavirus spike proteins. Participants received two doses of either the Pfizer-BioNTech BNT162b2 vaccine (n=8) or the Moderna mRNA-1273 vaccine (n=2). Post-vaccine blood samples were collected a median of approximately 72 days after the second vaccine dose, ranging from about 12 to 250 days. The cultures were stimulated with overlapping spike peptide pools from SARS-CoV-2 and from the common cold coronaviruses HCoV-NL63, HCoV-OC43 and HCoV-229E. Control cultures received a CEFX viral epitope pool as the positive control, an HIV-1 Nef peptide pool as the negative control, or no peptide. The paper's findings and limits, for the study overall: Of the vaccine-specific clones found in convalescent patients, nearly all (304 of 307) were mono-reactive for SARS-CoV-2 spike instead of being cross-reactive with common cold coronaviruses. The median number of SARS-CoV-2-reactive clonotypes rose from 20 to 25 after infection to some 40 after vaccination, but the change was not significant. The study included relatively few convalescent patients and did not analyze early timepoints after natural infection. In convalescent patients, a median 86.3% of post-vaccine SARS-CoV-2-reactive clones were detected only after vaccination, and vaccine-specific priming was suggested by this finding.

Interpreted using the paper, the treatment or condition label stands for: roughly 11-day PBMC culture with coronavirus spike peptide pools or control peptides (ViraFEST assay). CD4+ T cells from unexposed donors were collected before the COVID-19 pandemic (2011-2018). The ViraFEST assay was used in the study, in which antigen-specific T cells were expanded with peptide pools and expanded clonotypes were subsequently identified by TCR sequencing. PBMCs were cultured at about 2 million per well in IMDM supplemented with roughly 5% human AB serum and 8 to 10 IU/ml IL-2, with approximately 11 ug/ml peptide pools added. On days 3 and 7, half of the culture medium was replaced with fresh IL-2-containing medium. After 10 to 11 days of culture, CD4+ T cells were isolated by negative selection with the EasySep CD4+ T cell isolation kit. As cell numbers permitted, CD4+ T cells from unexposed donors were tested for reactivity to SARS-CoV-2 S and N and to four common cold coronavirus spike pools. Ficoll-Paque Plus gradient centrifugation was used to isolate PBMCs from whole blood, and the isolated PBMCs were then either used fresh or cryopreserved at -140C. In general, triplicate wells were set up for every culture condition. The leukapheresis product used for the unexposed donors was purchased from a commercial source.

Libraries were built with PCR. TCR sequencing of DNA from cultured CD4+ T cells used the Oncomine TCR Beta short-read assay at the Johns Hopkins FTIC core. Genomic DNA was extracted from the cultured CD4+ T cells with the QIAamp micro DNA kit. The Oncomine TCR Beta libraries from cultured CD4+ T cells were pooled using unique dual indexes and then sequenced on an Illumina iSeq 100. Per the authors' processing: Non-productive sequences were removed, and CDR3s that did not start with C, did not end with F or W, or were shorter than 7 amino acids were discarded. The MANAFEST web application was used to identify antigen-specific clonotypes by comparing peptide-stimulated wells against reference wells and other culture wells. To be called positive, a clone needed an FDR below 0.05, an odds ratio above 5, and a productive frequency above 0.1% in at least two of three replicate wells. A clonotype was classed as cross-reactive if the clonotype showed significant expansion both in SARS-CoV-2 spike wells and in at least one common cold coronavirus spike condition. CDR3 homology was assessed with Levenshtein distances (stringdist) and unrooted phylogenetic trees (ape) in R version 3.6.1. Using fastp at Q25 and MiXCR, TCRdb reprocessed the public reads and kept productive beta chains. Rows with a matching CDR3 protein are joined into one entry that keeps the most common DNA and genes. The V and J calls here are based on TCRdb, not the publication. The sample table shows thousands of distinct CDR3 sequences, and about two fifths are seen once. The ten top clones hold 40% to 45% of the sample.

This clonotype has only a few counts. Its antigen is currently not known. No much larger clonotype is one base removed from it; base qualities were not supplied. The germline V gene sets CDR1 to ENHRY and CDR2 to SYGVKD. The CDR3 spans 16 residues, from the cysteine through the phenylalanine. The retained sequence is limited to the CDR3, 48 bases, with the frame set at the first base. Relative to germline, V is 3 bases shorter and J is 0 bases shorter, with 9 bases between their ends. The origin of this receptor is a human donor in good health. Input material: CD4+ T cells from blood, cultured in vitro. Recombination connected TRBV10-3 to TRBJ1-6, and the D gene may be TRBD1, 6 bases matching. The nucleotide sequence reads as follows: TGTGCCATCAGTGAAGGGGGGAGCTCCTATAATTCACCCCTCCACTTT. Protein translation: CAISEGGSSYNSPLHF.